The T cell receptor beta chain described here comes from a study of T cell responses to AZD1222 COVID-19 vaccine. Study-level results: Donor demographics were predominantly white British with a female majority; clonal diversity may be underestimated. The CD4 TCRs associated with vaccination extended across spike and predominated at 160-218 and 743-854.

Trimming left V 1 base short and J 0 bases short, with 11 bases between. Germline V gene sequence: CDR1 LNHDA, CDR2 SQIVND (reference sequence). The CDR3 spans 16 residues. Concerning this clone itself: Its antigen is not identified.

Sequencing used immunoSEQ multiplex PCR; TCRdb keeps in-frame clones, though not all of them. This table holds tens of thousands of clones, roughly 87% found once. This chain joins TRBV19 and TRBJ2-3; possibly TRBD1 for D (5 bases). The receptor was derived from an adult who received the AZD1222 COVID-19 vaccine. Sequences were derived from peripheral blood, sampled 28 days after the second AZD1222 dose. CDR3 in amino acids: CASSIVGPTSTDTQYF. In DNA form, the CDR3 reads TGTGCCAGTAGTATAGTGGGGCCCACTAGCACAGATACGCAGTATTTT.